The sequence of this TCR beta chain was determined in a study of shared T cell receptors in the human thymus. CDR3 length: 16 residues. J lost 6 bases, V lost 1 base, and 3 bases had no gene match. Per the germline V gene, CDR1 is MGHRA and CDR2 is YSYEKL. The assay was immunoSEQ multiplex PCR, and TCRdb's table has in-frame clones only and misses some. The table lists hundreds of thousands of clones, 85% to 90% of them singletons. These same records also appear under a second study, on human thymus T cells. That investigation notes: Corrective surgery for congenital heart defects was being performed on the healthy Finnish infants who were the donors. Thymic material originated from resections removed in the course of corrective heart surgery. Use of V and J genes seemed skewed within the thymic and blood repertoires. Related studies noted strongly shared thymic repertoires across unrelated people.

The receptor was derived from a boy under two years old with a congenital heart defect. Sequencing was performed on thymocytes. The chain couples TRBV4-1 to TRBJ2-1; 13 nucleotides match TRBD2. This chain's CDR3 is CASSQAGTSGINEQFF. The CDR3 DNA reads TGCGCCAGCAGCCAAGCCGGGACTAGCGGGATCAATGAGCAGTTCTTC.